The 20 T cell receptor beta chains below all came from one sample that was sequenced in a study of T-cell reconstitution after alpha-beta-depleted transplantation in children. Preparation of the TCRbeta library used unique molecular identifiers. TCRdb reanalysed the PCR reads using MiXCR and keeps one entry per CDR3 protein. The sample lists 450,000 to 550,000 distinct CDR3 sequences, around 10% seen once, with around 13% in the top ten. Sequencing was performed on PBMCs, mostly from graft donor cells, taken 180 days after TCRalphabeta/CD19-depleted stem cell transplant. These receptors were collected from a female patient between 2 and 10 years old who had a stem cell transplant for aplastic anemia, so the T cells may come from the graft donor.

This clonotype occurred a few times. The chain carries TRBV28 and TRBJ2-2; D may be TRBD2 (5 bases). Germline CDR1 MDHEN, CDR2 SYDVKM. This CDR3 region has 14 residues. Trimming left V 3 bases short and J 6 bases short, with 11 bases between. CDR3 bases: TGTGCCAGCAGTTTGGCGGGTGGGGCCGGGGAGCTGTTTTTT. Translated: CASSLAGGAGELFF.

This clonotype was counted many times. This chain connects TRBV20-1 to TRBJ2-1; no reliable D call. CDR3 length: 15 amino acids. V shed 1 base and J shed 0 bases, with 10 bases lying between them. Per the germline V gene, CDR1 is DFQATT and CDR2 is SNEGSKA (reference sequence). The CDR3 nucleotides are TGCAGTGCTAGAGTTGACTCGCTCTCCTACAATGAGCAGTTCTTC. As protein: CSARVDSLSYNEQFF.

This clonotype was found once. The rearrangement uses TRBV29-1 and TRBJ1-1; D gene unclear. This CDR3 comprises 11 residues. Germline loops: CDR1 SQVTM, CDR2 ANQGSEA. Between the trimmed V and J ends, which lost 4 bases and 1 base, there was a span of 4 bases. CDR3 in amino acids: CSVAKNTEAFF. CDR3 nucleotides: TGCAGCGTTGCGAAGAACACTGAAGCTTTCTTT.

This sequence joins TRBV6-5 and TRBJ2-1, with D uncertain. CDR1 is MNHEY and CDR2 is SVGAGI in the germline V gene. Trimming removed 2 bases at V and 7 bases at J, with 15 bases between. CDR3 length equals 15 residues. DNA of the CDR3: TGTGCCAGCAGTTACGGCGGAGCCCCTTTTAATGAGCAGTTCTTC. Its protein is CASSYGGAPFNEQFF.

This clonotype was picked up many times. The CDR3 nucleotides are TGTGCCAGCAGTGCCGCCGGGACCTCTGGGGCCAACGTCCTGACTTTC. Its translation: CASSAAGTSGANVLTF. The chain recombines TRBV28 with TRBJ2-6; D is tentatively TRBD1 or TRBD2 (5 bases each). The CDR3 runs 16 residues. From germline, CDR1 is MDHEN and CDR2 SYDVKM. V dropped 5 bases and J dropped 0 bases, with 11 bases sitting between them.

V usage is TRBV3-1 and J usage is TRBJ2-3; 7 nucleotides align to TRBD2. This CDR3 region has 14 residues. Trimming took 1 base from V and 6 from J; bases not matched to a gene: 4. From germline, CDR1 is LGHDT and CDR2 YNNKEL (reference sequence). The CDR3 is CASSQGLAGDTQYF. The DNA for the CDR3 is TGTGCCAGCAGCCAAGGACTAGCCGGCGATACGCAGTATTTT.

J is TRBJ2-7 and V is TRBV28; 8 positions agree with TRBD1. Per germline, CDR1 MDHEN and CDR2 SYDVKM. This CDR3 has 17 residues. V lost 7 bases and J lost 0; bases outside the gene matches: 14. CDR3 residues: CASKGSTGGLGSYEQYF. Here the CDR3 DNA reads TGTGCCAGCAAAGGGAGCACAGGGGGTTTGGGCTCCTACGAGCAGTACTTC.

This clonotype appeared a single time. The CDR3 sequence is CASSQYRDRVSGNTIYF. For the CDR3, the DNA is TGTGCCAGCAGCCAATACCGGGACAGGGTATCTGGAAACACCATATATTTT. V is TRBV12-3 or TRBV12-4 and J is TRBJ1-3, with TRBD1 identical over 9 bases. V lost 6 bases to trimming and J lost 1 base; unmatched junction nucleotides: 10. This CDR3 is 17 amino acids long.

The chain combines TRBV7-9 with TRBJ1-1; 8 bases line up with TRBD1. This CDR3 has 15 amino acids. Germline V gene lookup returns CDR1 SEHNR and CDR2 FQNEAQ (reference sequence). The V and J ends lost 7 bases and 4 bases, in that order; junction bases with no gene match: 11. CDR3: CASTTGQGTGTEAFF. CDR3 DNA: TGTGCCAGCACCACCGGACAGGGAACGGGCACTGAAGCTTTCTTT. The entire variable domain, with the rest obtained from reference TRBV7-9 and TRBJ1-1, is as follows: DTGVSQNPRHKITKRGQNVTFRCDPISEHNRLYWYRQTLGQGPEFLTYFQNEAQLEKSRLLSDRFSAERPKGSFSTLEIQRTEQGDSAMYLCASTTGQGTGTEAFFGQGTRLTVV.

This clonotype was recorded many times. V and J are TRBV5-1 and TRBJ1-2, with a possible D match to TRBD1 (5 bases). The CDR3 consists of 15 residues. Germline values: CDR1 SGHRS, CDR2 YFSETQ. Deletions cut 3 bases from V and 1 base from J, with 13 bases between. CDR3 DNA: TGCGCCAGCAGCTCCGCTGGGGCCTTTAACTATGGCTACACCTTC. Its translation is CASSSAGAFNYGYTF.

This clonotype has only a few counts. The rearrangement links TRBV18 to TRBJ1-5; the match to TRBD1 covers 7 bases. The V and J ends lost 4 bases and 7 bases, in that order; junction bases with no gene match: 7. The germline CDR1 and CDR2 sequences are KGHSH and LQKENI. CDR3 length: 14 amino acids. In DNA, the CDR3 is TGTGCCAGCTCACAAGACAGGGCGGGCCAGCCCCAGCATTTT. Translation: CASSQDRAGQPQHF. The complete variable domain, with remaining parts taken from reference TRBV18 and TRBJ1-5, reads NAGVMQNPRHLVRRRGQEARLRCSPMKGHSHVYWYRQLPEEGLKFMVYLQKENIIDESGMPKERFSAEFPKEGPSILRIQQVVRGDSAAYFCASSQDRAGQPQHFGDGTRLSIL.

The chain links TRBV19 to TRBJ2-1; 7 bases are shared with TRBD2. This CDR3 comprises 13 residues. Germline CDR1 reads LNHDA; CDR2 reads SQIVND (reference sequence). The V segment lost 10 bases and the J segment 3 bases; nucleotides outside the gene matches: 6. The CDR3 DNA reads TGTGCCATCATTAGCGGGTTCTACAATGAGCAGTTCTTC. Its translation is CAIISGFYNEQFF.

A few counts support this clonotype. V gene TRBV28 combines with J gene TRBJ1-1, with a tentative D call TRBD1 (5 bases). V gave up 3 bases and J gave up 4 bases, with 12 bases separating them. Per germline, CDR1 MDHEN and CDR2 SYDVKM. This CDR3 has 14 residues. CDR3 coding DNA: TGTGCCAGCAGTTTCTACCGGGGGAGCACTGAAGCTTTCTTT. This translates into CASSFYRGSTEAFF.

For the CDR3, the DNA is TGTGCCAGCACCAGAGACAGGGGGCTCACTGAAGCTTTCTTT. It specifies CASTRDRGLTEAFF. The chain uses TRBV12-3 or TRBV12-4 and TRBJ1-1, with 10 bases identical to TRBD1. CDR3 length equals 14 residues. V lost 7 bases to trimming and J lost 4 bases; unmatched junction nucleotides: 6.

This clonotype was seen at least ten times. The chain couples TRBV20-1 to TRBJ2-1; TRBD2 matches at 13 bases. J was trimmed by 4 bases and V by 6 bases; bases with no gene match: 3. The CDR3 has 14 amino acids. From germline, CDR1 is DFQATT and CDR2 SNEGSKA (reference sequence). This chain's CDR3 is CSARTSGSYNEQFF. Here the CDR3 DNA reads TGCAGTGCAAGGACTAGCGGGAGTTACAATGAGCAGTTCTTC.

This clonotype was counted a few times. V is TRBV27 and J is TRBJ2-2, with 10 positions matching TRBD1. The CDR3 spans 15 residues. After removal of 5 bases from V and 3 bases from J, the junction contained 3 bases not matched to a gene. The germline V gene encodes CDR1 MNHEY and CDR2 SMNVEV (reference sequence). The CDR3 bases are TGTGCCAGCAGTCCCGGGACAGGGGACACCGGGGAGCTGTTTTTT. Its protein product is CASSPGTGDTGELFF.

V is TRBV12-3 or TRBV12-4 and J is TRBJ2-7; D might be TRBD1 (5 bases). Trimming took 4 bases from V and 2 from J, leaving 12 bases between them. This CDR3 spans 14 amino acids. The CDR3 loop reads CASSWGSGPYEQYF. The CDR3 DNA is TGTGCCAGCAGTTGGGGATCAGGGCCCTACGAGCAGTACTTC.

This clonotype was recorded many times. The chain has TRBV12-3 or TRBV12-4 and TRBJ2-1; the D gene is possibly TRBD2 (6 bases). The CDR3 consists of 12 residues. The V end was cut by 5 bases, the J end by 9 bases, with 11 bases between. The DNA of the CDR3 is TGTGCCAGCAGTGCGACTAGTGGTGAGCAGTTCTTC. Translating it yields CASSATSGEQFF.

This clonotype was counted many times. The CDR3 DNA sequence: TGCGCCAGCAGCTTTACCCCCCGGGACTACAATGAGCAGTTCTTC. This codes for CASSFTPRDYNEQFF. The chain recombines TRBV5-1 with TRBJ2-1; possible D gene TRBD2, 5 bases. CDR3 length: 15 residues. Trimming removed 2 bases at V and 3 bases at J, with 12 bases between. The V gene's germline CDR1 is SGHRS and CDR2 YFSETQ.

This clonotype was counted at least ten times. The rearrangement links TRBV29-1 to TRBJ1-5; no reliable D call. Trimming removed 5 bases from V and 0 bases from J, with 17 bases in between. The CDR3 spans 16 residues. Germline CDR1 is SQVTM and CDR2 is ANQGSEA. CDR3 loop: CSVTRRPGSSNQPQHF. The CDR3 nucleotides read TGCAGCGTTACGCGACGGCCTGGGAGTAGCAATCAGCCCCAGCATTTT.